This T cell receptor (beta chain) was found in a study of blood T cell repertoires in COVID-19. As for the study in general: Sample material is recorded as cDNA or gDNA derived from T cells, B-cell-depleted T cells, or PBMCs.

In the study's own analysis: Reference gene primer amplification gave estimated nucleated cell counts. Clones were sequenced by immunoSEQ multiplex PCR, and TCRdb holds only the in-frame ones, with some missing. V, J and clone size derive from that table, while D and trimming were established from the DNA sequence. This table has over 350,000 clones, approximately 88% appearing once. Germline CDR1 is ENHRY and CDR2 is SYGVKD. There are 16 residues in the CDR3. As for this clone: A junction end diverges from the germline sequence, so it may reflect a read error.

This chain uses TRBV10-3 with TRBJ2-3, with TRBD2 matching 9 bases. The receptor's source is a woman aged 25 to 39 with acute COVID-19. The sample consisted of PBMCs or T cells enriched from blood (not recorded which). The CDR3 coding sequence is TGTGCCATCAGTGGAAGCGGGGGGTATCCCACAGAAACGCAGTATTTT. Its translation: CAISGSGGYPTETQYF.